These 17 T cell receptor beta chains share one sample of origin, sequenced in a study of T cells in Graves' hyperthyroidism and ophthalmopathy. Amplification yielded TCR beta CDR3 regions, with RNA transcripts as the source. When the TCR CDR3 underwent first-round RT-PCR, the HTBI primer set was used. TCRdb re-called the multiplex PCR reads with MiXCR, one entry per CDR3 protein. The sample has roughly 500,000 distinct CDR3 sequences, about 15% seen once; the top ten hold 5.8%. The sample was blood. All receptors derive from a young woman with Graves' hyperthyroidism that later progressed to Graves' ophthalmopathy.

This clonotype was seen a handful of times. This chain connects TRBV28 to TRBJ2-7; TRBD1 aligns across 11 bases. Trimming at V came to 5 bases and at J to 6 bases, leaving 6 bases not matched to a gene. This CDR3 is 14 amino acids long. Germline V CDR1 and CDR2: MDHEN, SYDVKM. The chain's CDR3 is CASSTRTGGVEQYF. The CDR3 bases are TGTGCCAGCAGTACCCGGACAGGGGGCGTCGAGCAGTACTTC. The variable domain in full, with the rest retrieved from reference TRBV28 and TRBJ2-7, is DVKVTQSSRYLVKRTGEKVFLECVQDMDHENMFWYRQDPGLGLRLIYFSYDVKMKEKGDIPEGYSVSREKKERFSLILESASTNQTSMYLCASSTRTGGVEQYFGPGTRLTVT.

Ten or more counts support this clonotype. In nucleotides, the CDR3 is TGTGCCAGCAAACCCTCAGGGAACACCGGGGAGCTGTTTTTT. Translated, it gives CASKPSGNTGELFF. This rearrangement joins TRBV7-9 to TRBJ2-2; D not resolved. Germline V gene lookup returns CDR1 SEHNR and CDR2 FQNEAQ (reference sequence). The CDR3 loop spans 14 amino acids. The V end lost 7 bases, the J end lost 1 base, and 10 bases lay between the germline ends. The complete variable domain, with remaining parts taken from reference TRBV7-9 and TRBJ2-2, reads DTGVSQNPRHKITKRGQNVTFRCDPISEHNRLYWYRQTLGQGPEFLTYFQNEAQLEKSRLLSDRFSAERPKGSFSTLEIQRTEQGDSAMYLCASKPSGNTGELFFGEGSRLTVL.

The sample holds many counts of this clonotype. The chain employs TRBV10-3 and TRBJ1-1, with D tentatively TRBD1 (5 bases). V was clipped by 9 bases and J by 2 bases, with 10 bases between them. The CDR3 has 12 residues. Germline CDR1 is ENHRY and CDR2 is SYGVKD. This CDR3 is CAIARENTEAFF. CDR3 coding DNA: TGTGCCATTGCCAGGGAAAACACTGAAGCTTTCTTT.

This clonotype was observed a few times. This chain joins TRBV7-9 and TRBJ1-2; 9 bases line up with TRBD1. The germline CDR1 and CDR2 sequences are SEHNR and FQNEAQ (reference sequence). This CDR3 comprises 13 residues. With 6 bases clipped from V and 4 bases from J, the junction kept 3 bases outside the gene matches. CDR3 in DNA: TGTGCCAGCAGGGGACAGGGAAGCTATGGCTACACCTTC. Translated: CASRGQGSYGYTF. Looking up the rest from reference TRBV7-9 and TRBJ1-2 gives the full variable domain: DTGVSQNPRHKITKRGQNVTFRCDPISEHNRLYWYRQTLGQGPEFLTYFQNEAQLEKSRLLSDRFSAERPKGSFSTLEIQRTEQGDSAMYLCASRGQGSYGYTFGSGTRLTVV.

This clonotype was detected many times. The chain joins TRBV7-2 to TRBJ2-1; D ambiguous. Trimming took off 0 bases at V and 3 bases at J, with 6 bases between the two ends. Germline CDR1 SGHTA, CDR2 FQGNSA. The CDR3 consists of 14 residues. The CDR3 sequence: CASSLAQSYNEQFF. The CDR3 bases are TGTGCCAGCAGCTTAGCACAGAGCTACAATGAGCAGTTCTTC.

The chain uses TRBV6-5 and TRBJ2-7; 8 nucleotides match TRBD2. V was clipped by 3 bases and J by 0 bases; unmatched bases: 16. Germline CDR1 and CDR2: MNHEY and SVGAGI. The CDR3 sequence is 19 residues long. Written as DNA, the CDR3 is TGTGCCAGCAGTTATCCAACTAGCGGCCTTAGCGCGCCCTCCTACGAGCAGTACTTC. Protein product: CASSYPTSGLSAPSYEQYF.

This clonotype was seen many times. J is TRBJ2-5 and V is TRBV11-2, with D possibly matching TRBD1 (6 bases). This CDR3 spans 14 amino acids. Germline values: CDR1 SGHAT, CDR2 FQNNGV. V dropped 4 bases and J dropped 3 bases, with 12 bases sitting between them. This chain's CDR3 is CASSSVWTEETQYF. The CDR3 DNA is TGTGCCAGCAGCTCCGTGTGGACAGAAGAGACCCAGTACTTC. The variable domain in full, with the rest retrieved from reference TRBV11-2 and TRBJ2-5, is EAGVAQSPRYKIIEKRQSVAFWCNPISGHATLYWYQQILGQGPKLLIQFQNNGVVDDSQLPKDRFSAERLKGVDSTLKIQPAKLEDSAVYLCASSSVWTEETQYFGPGTRLLVL.

This clonotype was detected many times. This sequence joins TRBV24-1 and TRBJ2-1; 11 positions agree with TRBD2. The CDR3 covers 18 residues. The junction had 7 bases not matched to a gene; V was cut back by 4 bases and J by 0 bases. Germline CDR1 and CDR2: KGHDR and SFDVKD. The CDR3 DNA reads TGTGCCACCAGTGACCCACTAGCGGGAGAGGACTCCTACAATGAGCAGTTCTTC. Encoded protein: CATSDPLAGEDSYNEQFF.

This clonotype was counted at least ten times. V is TRBV6-2 or TRBV6-3 and J is TRBJ2-1; 7 bases are a match to TRBD2. The CDR3 length is 14 residues. V gave up 1 base and J gave up 6 bases; unmatched junction bases: 3. Germline loops: CDR1 MNHEY, CDR2 SVGEGT. CDR3 residues: CASSYWRESNEQFF. CDR3 sequence (DNA): TGTGCCAGCAGTTACTGGCGGGAGTCCAATGAGCAGTTCTTC.

This clonotype was seen many times. This chain links TRBV11-2 with TRBJ2-1; 11 positions agree with TRBD2. CDR3 length equals 15 residues. Per germline, CDR1 SGHAT and CDR2 FQNNGV. V trimming: 6 bases; J trimming: 7 bases; junction bases outside the gene matches: 8. CDR3 sequence reads: CASSSGTSGLNEQFF. The DNA for the CDR3 is TGTGCCAGCAGTTCCGGGACTAGCGGACTAAATGAGCAGTTCTTC.

This clonotype was picked up many times. The gene calls are TRBV19 and TRBJ2-1; 9 nucleotides match TRBD1. This CDR3 is 16 amino acids long. Germline assignment: CDR1 LNHDA and CDR2 SQIVND (reference sequence). V gave up 3 bases and J gave up 5 bases; unmatched junction bases: 8. The CDR3 is CASSITGGALNNEQFF. CDR3 in DNA: TGTGCCAGTAGTATTACAGGGGGCGCACTGAACAATGAGCAGTTCTTC.

Here the CDR3 reads CASSPGAWDTNYGYTF. The CDR3 bases are TGTGCCAGCAGCCCCGGGGCCTGGGACACTAACTATGGCTACACCTTC. The rearrangement joins TRBV7-2 to TRBJ1-2; possibly TRBD1 for D (6 bases). The CDR3 contains 16 residues. Deletions cut 5 bases from V and 0 bases from J, with 16 bases between. CDR1 is SGHTA and CDR2 is FQGNSA in the germline V gene.

This clonotype was picked up a small number of times. The V and J genes are TRBV18 and TRBJ2-7; 9 bases fit TRBD1. The J segment lost 3 bases and the V segment lost 3 bases, leaving 6 bases of the junction unmatched. Germline CDR1 reads KGHSH; CDR2 reads LQKENI. The CDR3 loop spans 15 amino acids. CDR3 protein: CASSPGTGNFYEQYF. The CDR3 nucleotides are TGTGCCAGCTCACCCGGGACAGGGAACTTCTACGAGCAGTACTTC.

This clonotype was observed at least ten times. This chain joins TRBV27 and TRBJ2-5; 9 bases line up with TRBD2. J was trimmed by 5 bases and V by 5 bases; bases with no gene match: 12. The CDR3 spans 16 residues. Germline CDR1 is MNHEY and CDR2 is SMNVEV (reference sequence). CDR3 in amino acids: CASSPHPAGGGETQYF. Written as DNA, the CDR3 is TGTGCCAGCAGTCCCCACCCTGCGGGAGGGGGGGAGACCCAGTACTTC.

This clonotype was recorded at least ten times. The chain has TRBV5-5 and TRBJ2-2, with a weak D call TRBD1 (5 bases). CDR3 size: 14 residues. Trimming stripped 3 bases from V and 7 bases from J, with 13 bases between. The germline CDR1 and CDR2 sequences are SGHKS and YYEKEE (reference sequence). CDR3 sequence: CASSSDIYFGELFF. Here the CDR3 DNA reads TGTGCCAGCAGCTCGGACATCTACTTCGGGGAGCTGTTTTTT.

The sample holds many counts of this clonotype. The rearrangement joins TRBV6-1 to TRBJ2-2, with 9 bases aligning to TRBD1. The V gene end was trimmed by 6 bases and the J gene end by 1 base; junction bases not matched to a gene: 3. CDR3 length: 15 amino acids. Per germline, CDR1 MNHNS and CDR2 SASEGT. The CDR3 region is CASSPGQGNTGELFF. Here the CDR3 DNA reads TGTGCCAGCAGCCCGGGACAGGGGAACACCGGGGAGCTGTTTTTT.

The sample holds many counts of this clonotype. The chain couples TRBV6-2 or TRBV6-3 to TRBJ1-1, with 7 positions matching TRBD1. Losses at the gene ends were 7 bases for V and 1 base for J; bases not matched to a gene: 3. This CDR3 contains 13 residues. Germline V gene lookup returns CDR1 MNHEY and CDR2 SVGEGT. As DNA, the CDR3 is TGTGCCAGCACCTACAGGGGGAACACTGAAGCTTTCTTT. Encoded protein: CASTYRGNTEAFF.